This T cell receptor (beta chain) was sequenced during a study of T cell responses to AZD1222 COVID-19 vaccine. Germline CDR1 and CDR2: LNHNV and YYDKDF (reference sequence). Trimming pared 0 bases from V and 5 bases from J, leaving 8 bases between. The CDR3 contains 15 residues. Repertoires were generated with immunoSEQ multiplex PCR, while TCRdb's copy carries only in-frame clones and drops some. The sample lists tens of thousands of clones, approximately 88% seen once, with 12% in the top ten. J is TRBJ1-6 and V is TRBV15; D unresolved. The clonotype originates from an adult who received the AZD1222 COVID-19 vaccine. The specimen comprised peripheral blood, sampled 28 days after the second AZD1222 dose. The CDR3 protein is CATSREPGNNSPLHF. In DNA, the CDR3 is TGTGCCACCAGCAGAGAACCAGGCAATAATTCACCCCTCCACTTT.